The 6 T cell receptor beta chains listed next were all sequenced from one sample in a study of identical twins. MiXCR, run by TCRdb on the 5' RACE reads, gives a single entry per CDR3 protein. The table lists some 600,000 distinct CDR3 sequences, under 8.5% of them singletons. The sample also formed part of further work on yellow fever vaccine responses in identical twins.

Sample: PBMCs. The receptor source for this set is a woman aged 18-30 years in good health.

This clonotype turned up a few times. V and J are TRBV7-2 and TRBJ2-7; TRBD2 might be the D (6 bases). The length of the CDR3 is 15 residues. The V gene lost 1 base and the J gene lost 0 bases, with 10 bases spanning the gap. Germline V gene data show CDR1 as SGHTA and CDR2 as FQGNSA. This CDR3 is CASSLEVGSSYEQYF. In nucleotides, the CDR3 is TGTGCCAGCAGCTTAGAGGTCGGGAGCTCCTACGAGCAGTACTTC.

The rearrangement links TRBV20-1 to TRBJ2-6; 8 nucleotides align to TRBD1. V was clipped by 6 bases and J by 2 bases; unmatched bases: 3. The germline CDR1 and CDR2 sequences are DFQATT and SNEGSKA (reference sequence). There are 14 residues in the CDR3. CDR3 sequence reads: CSAPDRAGANVLTF. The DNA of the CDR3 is TGCAGTGCCCCGGACAGGGCTGGGGCCAACGTCCTGACTTTC.

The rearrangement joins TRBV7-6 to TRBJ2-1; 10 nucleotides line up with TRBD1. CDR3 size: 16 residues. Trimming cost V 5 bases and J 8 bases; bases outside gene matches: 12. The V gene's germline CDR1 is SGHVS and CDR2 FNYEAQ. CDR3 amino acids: CASSGTGTGVFHEQFF. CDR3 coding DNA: TGTGCCAGCAGCGGAACCGGGACAGGGGTTTTCCATGAGCAGTTCTTC.

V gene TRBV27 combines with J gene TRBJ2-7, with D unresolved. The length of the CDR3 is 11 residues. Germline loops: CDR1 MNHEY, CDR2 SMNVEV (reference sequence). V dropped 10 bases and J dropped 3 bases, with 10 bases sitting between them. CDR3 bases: TGTGCCACCATCGCCGGCTACGAGCAGTACTTC. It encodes CATIAGYEQYF.

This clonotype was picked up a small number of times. The CDR3 nucleotides are TGTGCCAGCAGTTTCCCGGGAGCGGCCTACGAGCAGTACTTC. As protein: CASSFPGAAYEQYF. The V and J genes are TRBV12-3 or TRBV12-4 and TRBJ2-7; possible D gene TRBD2, 6 bases. CDR3 length: 14 amino acids. The V end was cut by 3 bases, the J end by 2 bases, with 11 bases between.

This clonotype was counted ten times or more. DNA of the CDR3: TGCGCCAGCAGCCAAGCTCCGGATCGTGTCACTGAAGCTTTCTTT. Residues: CASSQAPDRVTEAFF. This chain joins TRBV4-1 and TRBJ1-1; D unresolved. V was clipped by 1 base and J by 4 bases, with 13 bases between them. This CDR3 has 15 residues. CDR1 is MGHRA, CDR2 YSYEKL, per germline.